This TCR beta chain is drawn from a study of shared clonotypes between healthy human individuals. Across the study: The donor group consisted of a couple of women and a few men, aged 18 to 49.

Several immunoSEQ plates held equal portions of the genomic DNA taken from each subset. The table came from immunoSEQ multiplex PCR; TCRdb's copy has only in-frame clones and leaves some out. The table lists over a million clones, more than 95% of them singletons. Whole-study findings and limits: Sorted-subset sequencing, rarefaction showed, was incomplete despite large depth. Compared with memory subsets, naive subsets generally had larger estimated richness.

As concerns this clone: Its antigen is unidentified.

The receptor comes from a man aged 30-40 years in good health. Sequenced material: naive CD4+ T cells sorted from blood. The subset: CD45RA+ positively selected.

The CDR3 spells CASSSEGQGFYEQYF. CDR3 nucleotide sequence: TGTGCCAGCAGTTCTGAAGGACAGGGATTCTACGAGCAGTACTTC. V usage is TRBV28 and J usage is TRBJ2-7; 8 bases are a match to TRBD1. Trimming at V came to 4 bases and at J to 3 bases, leaving 8 bases not matched to a gene. Per germline, CDR1 MDHEN and CDR2 SYDVKM. The CDR3 extends over 15 amino acids.